This T cell receptor (beta chain) emerged from a study of control samples from healthy donors and cancer patients. Assay: immunoSEQ multiplex PCR; the TCRdb copy retains only in-frame clones and omits some. The sample carries some 250,000 clones, around 79% recorded once. This clone was observed once. V dropped 0 bases and J dropped 8 bases, with 16 bases sitting between them. In germline, CDR1 is KGHSH, CDR2 LQKENI. The CDR3 has 15 residues. V gene TRBV18 combines with J gene TRBJ1-2; D is undetermined. This sequence originates from a woman between 55 and 75 years old with lung cancer. Sequencing input: PBMCs. In nucleotides, the CDR3 is TGTGCCAGCTCACCACCGGCCGAGGGCGTCGGGGGCTACACCTTC. Residues: CASSPPAEGVGGYTF.